The sequence of this T cell receptor (beta chain) was determined in a study of molecular identifiers for immune sequencing clone quantification. Findings of the study overall: Identical TCR molecules can share a barcode, and this sharing could underestimate highly expanded clone sizes.

TCRdb called the PCR reads again in MiXCR, with one record for every CDR3 protein. Of more than 550,000 distinct CDR3 sequences listed, about 25% are singletons. There are many counts of this clonotype. The antigen is unknown. The TCR sequence derives from a human donor in good health. Some libraries in this study had Jurkat cell RNA spiked in. Sequencing input: naive CD8+ T cells from blood, with Jurkat cell RNA spiked in. Subset reported: FACS-sorted CD8+CD4-CCR7+CD45RA+ naive T cells.

The CDR3 DNA reads TGCAGTGCTAGAGAGCCTAGACAGGTCATAGATACGCAGTATTTT. Its translation: CSAREPRQVIDTQYF. The chain has TRBV20-1 and TRBJ2-3, with D possibly matching TRBD1 (6 bases). Germline V gene sequence: CDR1 DFQATT, CDR2 SNEGSKA (reference sequence). Trimming took 0 bases from V and 5 from J, leaving 15 bases between them. The CDR3 sequence is 15 residues long.